This TCR beta chain was identified during a study of PD-L1 blockade in urothelial cancer. Whole-study context: Patients had received 0 to 3 prior chemotherapy regimens. The study recovered a median of 141,255 T cells per blood sample.

The data were produced by immunoSEQ multiplex PCR, yet TCRdb's version contains in-frame clones alone and is incomplete. The data show tens of thousands of clones, 81% seen once. As to this clone: The antigen is unknown.

Time point defined: pretreatment peripheral blood. The number of samples from each patient was between 1 and 8, taken pretreatment and on-treatment. V lost 5 bases to trimming and J lost 1 base, with 11 bases between them. Germline assignment: CDR1 SGHNT and CDR2 YENEEA. This CDR3 spans 15 amino acids. Study conclusions and caveats: Tumor-associated blood clones were expanded more by durable-benefit patients at 3 weeks.

This chain uses TRBV11-3 with TRBJ1-4, with a possible D match to TRBD1 (6 bases). The receptor comes from a man aged 70-80 years with urothelial cancer. Sequencing used PBMCs, obtained around atezolizumab (anti-PD-L1) treatment. CDR3 sequence reads: CASSAQQGTNEKLFF. The CDR3 DNA is TGTGCCAGCAGCGCCCAACAGGGAACTAATGAAAAACTGTTTTTT.